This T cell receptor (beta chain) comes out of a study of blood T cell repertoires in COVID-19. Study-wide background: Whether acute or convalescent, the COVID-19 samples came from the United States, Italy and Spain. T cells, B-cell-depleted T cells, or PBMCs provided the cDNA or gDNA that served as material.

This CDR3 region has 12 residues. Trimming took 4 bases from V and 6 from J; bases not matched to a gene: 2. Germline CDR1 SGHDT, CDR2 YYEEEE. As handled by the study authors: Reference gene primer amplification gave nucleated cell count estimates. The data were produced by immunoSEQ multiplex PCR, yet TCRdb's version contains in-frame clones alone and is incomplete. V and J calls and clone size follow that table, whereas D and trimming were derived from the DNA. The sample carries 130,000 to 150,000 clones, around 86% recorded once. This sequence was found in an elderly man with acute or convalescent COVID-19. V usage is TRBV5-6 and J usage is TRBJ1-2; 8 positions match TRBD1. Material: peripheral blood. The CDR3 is CASSLDRDGYTF. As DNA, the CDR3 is TGTGCCAGCAGCCTGGACAGGGATGGCTACACCTTC.